This TCR beta chain was profiled in a study of blood T cell repertoires in COVID-19. The wider study: Researchers got acute and convalescent COVID-19 samples from the United States, Italy and Spain. T cells, B-cell-depleted T cells, or PBMCs provided the cDNA or gDNA that served as material.

The length of the CDR3 is 15 residues. Original data processing: Cell counts per sample came from amplifying reference gene primers. Clones were sequenced by immunoSEQ multiplex PCR, and TCRdb holds only the in-frame ones, with some missing. The DNA gave D and trimming, while V, J and clone size come from that table. This repertoire shows about 75,000 clones, approximately 79% found once; its top ten account for roughly 2.6%. Sequenced input: peripheral blood. V gene TRBV1 combines with J gene TRBJ2-7; the table gives TRBD1 as D, unverified against the DNA. TRBV1 is a listed pseudogene. The sequence was obtained from a human donor with acute or convalescent COVID-19. The donor label of this sample is uncertain. The CDR3 region has the DNA TGCACCAGCAGCCAGTATTCAGGCTTCTCCTACGAGCAGTACGTC. Translation: CTSSQYSGFSYEQYV.